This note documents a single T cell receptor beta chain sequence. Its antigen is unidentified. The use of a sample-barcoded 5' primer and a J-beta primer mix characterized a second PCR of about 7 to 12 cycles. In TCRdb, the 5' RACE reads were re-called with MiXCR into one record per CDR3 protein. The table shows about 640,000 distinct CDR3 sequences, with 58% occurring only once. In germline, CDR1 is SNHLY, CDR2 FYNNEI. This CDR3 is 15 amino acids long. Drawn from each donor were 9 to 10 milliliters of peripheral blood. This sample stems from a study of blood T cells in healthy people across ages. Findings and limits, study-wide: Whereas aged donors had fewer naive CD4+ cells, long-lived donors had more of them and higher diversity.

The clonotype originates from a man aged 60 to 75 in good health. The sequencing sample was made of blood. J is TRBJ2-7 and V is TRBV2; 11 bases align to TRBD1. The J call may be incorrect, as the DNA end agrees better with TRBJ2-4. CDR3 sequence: CASSGQGARGVIQYF. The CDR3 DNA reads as TGTGCCAGCAGCGGACAGGGGGCGCGGGGGGTCATTCAGTACTTC.